The sequence of this T cell receptor (beta chain) was determined in a study of early T cells in non-severe SARS-CoV-2 infection. V lost 6 bases, J lost 4 bases, and 13 bases lay in between. This CDR3 spans 15 amino acids. Germline assignment: CDR1 LNHDA and CDR2 SQIVND (reference sequence). This clonotype was observed a few times. TCRdb itself ran the 5' RACE reads through MiXCR, one entry per CDR3 protein. The table has 66,000 or so distinct CDR3 sequences, around 13% seen once; the top ten hold roughly 8.7%. The chain carries TRBV19 and TRBJ1-6; possibly TRBD1 for D (5 bases). Specimen: whole blood. This TCR came from an adult who was a healthcare worker with PCR-confirmed SARS-CoV-2 infection or an uninfected control (not recorded which). The CDR3 protein is CASRIQVSYNSPLHF. The CDR3 DNA follows: TGTGCCAGTAGGATACAGGTGTCGTATAATTCACCCCTCCACTTT.